Below are 8 T cell receptor beta chains sequenced from a single sample in a study of blood T cell repertoires in COVID-19. The method was immunoSEQ multiplex PCR; TCRdb's version includes in-frame clones alone and lacks a portion of them. The sample has 310,000 or so clones; 70% to 90% are singletons. The material sequenced was PBMCs or T cells enriched from blood (not recorded which). These receptors were taken from a woman aged 40 to 50 who had recovered from COVID-19.

The gene calls are TRBV28 and TRBJ1-2; D possibly corresponds to TRBD1 (6 bases). Germline assignment: CDR1 MDHEN and CDR2 SYDVKM. The CDR3 spans 16 residues. V dropped 5 bases and J dropped 4 bases, with 20 bases sitting between them. CDR3 nucleotide sequence: TGTGCCAGCAGTCCCCAGACAGGAAAGTGGATCTATGGCTACACCTTC. Residues: CASSPQTGKWIYGYTF.

The CDR3: CASSRGIWTEAFF. The CDR3 nucleotides read TGTGCCAGCAGCAGGGGTATATGGACTGAAGCTTTCTTT. The chain uses TRBV6-5 and TRBJ1-1; tentative D call: TRBD1 (6 bases). Germline V gene data show CDR1 as MNHEY and CDR2 as SVGAGI. The CDR3 length is 13 residues. The V gene lost 6 bases and the J gene lost 5 bases, with 13 bases spanning the gap.

The rearrangement links TRBV4-1 to TRBJ1-4; D not certain. Germline V gene lookup returns CDR1 MGHRA and CDR2 YSYEKL. The length of the CDR3 is 14 residues. The V gene lost 0 bases and the J gene lost 6 bases, with 8 bases spanning the gap. The chain's CDR3 is CASSQDITDEKLFF. CDR3 nucleotides: TGCGCCAGCAGCCAAGATATCACAGATGAAAAACTGTTTTTT.

This clone was seen once. The chain couples TRBV11-3 to TRBJ2-3, with TRBD2 as a possible D gene (5 bases). CDR1 SGHNT and CDR2 YENEEA come from the germline V gene. This CDR3 spans 13 amino acids. V lost 5 bases and J 6 bases, leaving 12 bases between the germline ends. CDR3 bases: TGTGCCAGCAGCCCCCGGACTGGGGATACGCAGTATTTT. Translating it yields CASSPRTGDTQYF.

The chain employs TRBV19 and TRBJ2-7, with a tentative D call TRBD2 (6 bases). Germline V gene data show CDR1 as LNHDA and CDR2 as SQIVND (reference sequence). The CDR3 extends over 14 amino acids. V lost 6 bases, J lost 0 bases, and 12 bases lay in between. The CDR3 loop reads CASSGSRSSYEQYF. The CDR3 DNA follows: TGTGCCAGTAGCGGGAGCAGGAGCTCCTACGAGCAGTACTTC.

The chain recombines TRBV7-2 with TRBJ2-5; TRBD2 matches at 7 bases. The V gene end was trimmed by 3 bases and the J gene end by 5 bases; junction bases not matched to a gene: 9. The CDR3 spans 15 residues. Germline V gene lookup returns CDR1 SGHTA and CDR2 FQGNSA. CDR3 DNA sequence: TGTGCCAGCAGCTTCGGGGGGTCCCTCGGGGAGACCCAGTACTTC. It codes for CASSFGGSLGETQYF.

The CDR3 here is CASSGQPGPYGYTF. In nucleotides, the CDR3 is TGTGCCAGTAGTGGACAGCCCGGCCCCTATGGCTACACCTTC. The rearrangement joins TRBV19 to TRBJ1-2, with D possibly being TRBD1 (6 bases). The germline V gene has CDR1 LNHDA and CDR2 SQIVND (reference sequence). The V end was cut by 5 bases, the J end by 4 bases, with 14 bases between. CDR3 size: 14 residues. Full variable domain (remainder filled in from reference TRBV19 and TRBJ1-2): DGGITQSPKYLFRKEGQNVTLSCEQNLNHDAMYWYRQDPGQGLRLIYYSQIVNDFQKGDIAEGYSVSREKKESFPLTVTSAQKNPTAFYLCASSGQPGPYGYTFGSGTRLTVV.

The chain's CDR3 is CASGTGAGEQFF. The CDR3 region has the DNA TGTGCCAGCGGGACAGGGGCAGGGGAGCAGTTCTTC. V and J are TRBV12-3 or TRBV12-4 and TRBJ2-1; 10 bases line up with TRBD1. Trimming cost V 8 bases and J 10 bases; bases outside gene matches: 5. This CDR3 comprises 12 residues.